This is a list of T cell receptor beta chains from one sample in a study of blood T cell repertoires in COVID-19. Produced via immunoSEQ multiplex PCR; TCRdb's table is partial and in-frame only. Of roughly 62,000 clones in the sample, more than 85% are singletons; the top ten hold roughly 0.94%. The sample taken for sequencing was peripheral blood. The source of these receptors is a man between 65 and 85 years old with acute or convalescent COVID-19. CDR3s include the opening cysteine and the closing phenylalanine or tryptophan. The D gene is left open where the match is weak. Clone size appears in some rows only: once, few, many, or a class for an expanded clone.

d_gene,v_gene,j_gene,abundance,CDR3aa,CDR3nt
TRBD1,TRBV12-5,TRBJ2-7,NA,CASGLLDRIKF,TGTGCTAGTGGTTTGTTGGACAGGATTAAGTTC
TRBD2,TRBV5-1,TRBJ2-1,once,CASSFLAGGLRNEQFF,TGCGCCAGCAGCTTCCTAGCGGGGGGGCTTAGGAATGAGCAGTTCTTC
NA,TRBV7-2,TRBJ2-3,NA,CASNRGLAESDTQYF,TGTGCCAGCAACCGGGGGCTAGCGGAGTCGGATACGCAGTATTTT
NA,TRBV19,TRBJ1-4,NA,CASSPSTASNEKLFF,TGTGCCAGTAGCCCATCCACAGCCTCTAATGAAAAACTGTTTTTT
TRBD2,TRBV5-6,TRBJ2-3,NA,CASSPTSGRLTDTQYF,TGTGCCAGCAGCCCTACTAGCGGGAGACTCACAGATACGCAGTATTTT
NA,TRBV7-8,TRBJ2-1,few,CASSILNLAYNEQFF,TGTGCCAGCAGCATCCTGAATTTAGCCTACAATGAGCAGTTCTTC
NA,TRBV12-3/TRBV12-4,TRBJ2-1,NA,CASSLALNEQFF,TGTGCCAGCAGTTTAGCACTTAATGAGCAGTTCTTC
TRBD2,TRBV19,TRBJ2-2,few,CASSGTSGRIDGELFF,TGTGCCAGTAGTGGAACTAGCGGGAGAATTGACGGGGAGCTGTTTTTT
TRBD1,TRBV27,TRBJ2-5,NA,CASSSIPGGRGRQETQYF,TGTGCCAGCAGTTCAATTCCAGGGGGCCGGGGTCGGCAAGAGACCCAGTACTTC
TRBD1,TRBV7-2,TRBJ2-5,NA,CASSGTGGRETQYF,TGTGCCAGCAGCGGGACAGGGGGTCGGGAGACCCAGTACTTC
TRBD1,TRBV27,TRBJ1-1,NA,CASSPGGMNTEAFF,TGTGCCAGCAGTCCAGGGGGTATGAACACTGAAGCTTTCTTT
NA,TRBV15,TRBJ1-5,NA,CATSRDPGGNQPQHF,TGTGCCACCAGCAGAGATCCGGGGGGCAATCAGCCCCAGCATTTT
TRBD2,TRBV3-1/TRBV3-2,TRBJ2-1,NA,CASSQDLLAGDNEQFF,TGTGCCAGCAGCCAAGATTTGCTAGCGGGGGACAATGAGCAGTTCTTC
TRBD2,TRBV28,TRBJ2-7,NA,CASSKRLAGAYEQYF,TGTGCCAGCAGCAAGAGACTAGCGGGAGCCTACGAGCAGTACTTC
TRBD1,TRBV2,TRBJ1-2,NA,CASSLIMTGDYGYTF,TGTGCCAGCAGTCTAATCATGACAGGGGACTATGGCTACACCTTC
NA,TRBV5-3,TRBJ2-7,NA,CARSSRPAYEQYF,TGTGCCAGAAGTTCTAGGCCCGCCTACGAGCAGTACTTC
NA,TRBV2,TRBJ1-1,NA,CASSVLGGATGTEAFF,TGTGCCAGCAGTGTCCTGGGAGGAGCTACGGGCACTGAAGCTTTCTTT
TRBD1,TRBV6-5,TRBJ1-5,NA,CASRDRQGNQPQHF,TGTGCCAGCAGGGATAGACAGGGAAATCAGCCCCAGCATTTT
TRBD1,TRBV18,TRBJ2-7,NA,CASSRDRDEQYF,TGTGCCAGCTCAAGGGACAGGGACGAGCAGTACTTC
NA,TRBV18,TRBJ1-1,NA,CASSPRRDLSNTEAFF,TGTGCCAGCTCACCACGCCGGGATTTGTCAAACACTGAAGCTTTCTTT
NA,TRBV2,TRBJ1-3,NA,CASRRDARSGNTIYF,TGTGCCAGCAGGCGGGACGCCCGGTCTGGAAACACCATATATTTT
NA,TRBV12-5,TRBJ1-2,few,CASGSGGPDDTF,TGTGCTAGTGGTTCGGGGGGCCCTGACGACACCTTC
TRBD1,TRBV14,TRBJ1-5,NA,CASNNDPGTGGGNQPQHF,TGTGCCAGCAATAATGACCCCGGGACAGGGGGCGGAAATCAGCCCCAGCATTTT
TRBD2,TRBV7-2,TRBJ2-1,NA,CASSLLGPGLGVYNEQFF,TGTGCCAGCAGCTTATTGGGACCGGGACTAGGAGTGTACAATGAGCAGTTCTTC
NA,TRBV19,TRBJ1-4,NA,CASSIWGGSSSTNEKLFF,TGTGCCAGTAGTATATGGGGGGGCAGCTCCTCAACTAATGAAAAACTGTTTTTT
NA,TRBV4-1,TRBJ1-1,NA,CASSQDEFQGRNTEAFF,TGCGCCAGCAGCCAAGATGAGTTCCAGGGAAGGAACACTGAAGCTTTCTTT